This passage covers 29 T cell receptor beta chains from one sample sequenced in a study of cytomegalovirus exposure and HLA in healthy donors. PCR employed 60 Vbeta and 13 Jbeta primers. The table came from immunoSEQ multiplex PCR; TCRdb's copy has only in-frame clones and leaves some out. The repertoire table contains 65,000 to 85,000 clones. Sequenced sample: PBMCs. The origin of the receptors is a woman aged 60-70 years in good health and CMV-seronegative.

V gene TRBV6-5 combines with J gene TRBJ2-3; 10 bases align to TRBD1. This CDR3 has 13 amino acids. The V segment lost 8 bases and the J segment 4 bases; nucleotides outside the gene matches: 3. In germline, CDR1 is MNHEY, CDR2 SVGAGI. CDR3 sequence: CASGTGVPDTQYF. The CDR3 DNA follows: TGTGCCAGCGGGACAGGGGTACCAGATACGCAGTATTTT.

The rearrangement links TRBV10-2 to TRBJ2-7; 7 nucleotides line up with TRBD2. Germline CDR1 reads WSHSY; CDR2 reads SAAADI. V was pared by 6 bases and J by 5 bases, with 13 bases of the junction left unmatched. This CDR3 comprises 15 residues. The CDR3 loop reads CASRTGGGVYHEQYF. CDR3 DNA sequence: TGCGCCAGCAGAACCGGGGGAGGGGTCTACCACGAGCAGTACTTC.

The chain has TRBV6-5 and TRBJ1-2; D not resolved. Germline lookup yields CDR1 MNHEY and CDR2 SVGAGI. This CDR3 contains 12 residues. With 5 bases removed from V and 3 bases from J, the gap between germline ends came to 7 bases. In nucleotides, the CDR3 is TGTGCCAGCAGTCCCGGGTACTATGGCTACACCTTC. Translating gives CASSPGYYGYTF.

The chain employs TRBV6-1 and TRBJ1-1; no definite D call. Germline V gene lookup returns CDR1 MNHNS and CDR2 SASEGT. Trimming left V 8 bases short and J 0 bases short, with 7 bases between. This CDR3 is 12 amino acids long. CDR3 in amino acids: CASRTVNTEAFF. CDR3 coding DNA: TGTGCCAGCCGAACGGTGAACACTGAAGCTTTCTTT.

The CDR3 region has the DNA TGTGCCAGCAGCCCCACAGGAGGGTACGGTATACAAGAGACCCAGTACTTC. Protein product: CASSPTGGYGIQETQYF. The J gene is TRBJ2-5, the V gene TRBV5-4; D perhaps matches TRBD2 (6 bases). The CDR3 is made up of 17 amino acids. Per germline, CDR1 SGHNT and CDR2 YYREEE (reference sequence). Trimming took 4 bases from V and 2 from J, leaving 21 bases between them. Complete variable domain (other parts from reference TRBV5-4 and TRBJ2-5): ETGVTQSPTHLIKTRGQQVTLRCSSQSGHNTVSWYQQALGQGPQFIFQYYREEENGRGNFPPRFSGLQFPNYSSELNVNALELDDSALYLCASSPTGGYGIQETQYFGPGTRLLVL.

The chain couples TRBV9 to TRBJ2-1, with 9 bases aligning to TRBD2. Germline lookup yields CDR1 SGDLS and CDR2 YYNGEE. This CDR3 has 15 amino acids. With 0 bases clipped from V and 6 bases from J, the junction kept 4 bases outside the gene matches. CDR3 in amino acids: CASSVEEREANEQFF. The CDR3 nucleotides are TGTGCCAGCAGCGTAGAGGAGCGGGAGGCCAATGAGCAGTTCTTC.

This rearrangement joins TRBV28 to TRBJ1-1; 9 bases align to TRBD1. The V and J ends lost 6 bases and 3 bases, in that order; junction bases with no gene match: 5. The germline V gene encodes CDR1 MDHEN and CDR2 SYDVKM. The CDR3 is 14 amino acids. CDR3 nucleotides: TGTGCCAGCAGACCCACAGGGGGCTACACTGAAGCTTTCTTT. It encodes CASRPTGGYTEAFF. Full variable domain (remainder filled in from reference TRBV28 and TRBJ1-1): DVKVTQSSRYLVKRTGEKVFLECVQDMDHENMFWYRQDPGLGLRLIYFSYDVKMKEKGDIPEGYSVSREKKERFSLILESASTNQTSMYLCASRPTGGYTEAFFGQGTRLTVV.

The rearrangement links TRBV28 to TRBJ2-7; 7 bases line up with TRBD2. The V segment lost 3 bases and the J segment 3 bases; nucleotides outside the gene matches: 5. CDR1 and CDR2 from the germline V gene are MDHEN and SYDVKM. The CDR3 consists of 14 residues. CDR3 bases: TGTGCCAGCAGTTTTCCAGCGGGGATCTACGAGCAGTACTTC. Translated, it gives CASSFPAGIYEQYF.

The rearrangement joins TRBV6-1 to TRBJ2-7, with no clear D. CDR3 length: 13 amino acids. Trimming cost V 7 bases and J 1 base, with 11 bases left between them. CDR1 and CDR2 (germline): MNHNS, SASEGT. CDR3 residues: CASTSDGSYEQYF. The CDR3 region has the DNA TGTGCCAGCACAAGTGACGGGTCCTACGAGCAGTACTTC.

Note on this clone: Germline and junction disagree at one end, which may indicate a read error. The V gene is TRBV5-1, the J gene TRBJ2-4, with 11 bases identical to TRBD2. CDR3 length: 23 amino acids. Per germline, CDR1 SGHRS and CDR2 YFSETQ. In DNA form, the CDR3 reads TGCGCCAGCAGCCAAAATCCAGGCCTAGCGGGAGGTCGGTGGAGCGGAGCCAAAAACATTCAGTGCTTC. Amino acids: CASSQNPGLAGGRWSGAKNIQCF.

This chain connects TRBV6-5 to TRBJ2-7; TRBD2 matches at 12 bases. CDR1 and CDR2 (germline): MNHEY, SVGAGI. J gave up 2 bases and V 6 bases, and 5 bases lay outside the gene matches. CDR3 size: 15 residues. CDR3 DNA: TGTGCCAGCAGGGGGACTAGCGGGCCCGCCTACGAGCAGTACTTC. The encoded protein is CASRGTSGPAYEQYF.

The rearrangement uses TRBV29-1 and TRBJ2-1; 7 bases are a match to TRBD2. This CDR3 has 11 amino acids. The V and J ends lost 6 bases and 12 bases, in that order; junction bases with no gene match: 8. CDR1 and CDR2 (germline): SQVTM, ANQGSEA. CDR3 DNA sequence: TGCAGCGTAAGACGGGAGGTTGGGCAGTTCTTC. Translated: CSVRREVGQFF.

The chain combines TRBV29-1 with TRBJ2-5; tentative D call: TRBD2 (6 bases). CDR1 and CDR2 (germline): SQVTM, ANQGSEA. V dropped 2 bases and J dropped 2 bases, with 9 bases sitting between them. The CDR3 covers 13 residues. CDR3 protein: CSVELASQETQYF. As DNA, the CDR3 is TGCAGCGTTGAACTAGCGTCGCAAGAGACCCAGTACTTC.

J is TRBJ1-1 and V is TRBV2; 11 bases map to TRBD1. V was pared by 10 bases and J by 5 bases, with 9 bases of the junction left unmatched. CDR3 length: 14 residues. Germline assignment: CDR1 SNHLY and CDR2 FYNNEI. CDR3 sequence (DNA): TGTGCCACCGGACAGGGGGCCGGTTCTACTGAAGCTTTCTTT. Translation gives CATGQGAGSTEAFF. Full variable domain (remainder filled in from reference TRBV2 and TRBJ1-1): EPEVTQTPSHQVTQMGQEVILRCVPISNHLYFYWYRQILGQKVEFLVSFYNNEISEKSEIFDDQFSVERPDGSNFTLKIRSTKLEDSAMYFCATGQGAGSTEAFFGQGTRLTVV.

The V gene is TRBV6-1, the J gene TRBJ2-1; TRBD1 agrees at 8 bases. After removal of 6 bases from V and 9 bases from J, the junction contained 13 bases not matched to a gene. CDR1 and CDR2 from the germline V gene are MNHNS and SASEGT. The CDR3 is 15 residues long. Here the CDR3 DNA reads TGTGCCAGCAGACAAACAGGGGGGAATATAGGTGAGCAGTTCTTC. It is translated as CASRQTGGNIGEQFF.

The gene calls are TRBV7-9 and TRBJ2-6, with 13 bases matching TRBD2. Per germline, CDR1 SEHNR and CDR2 FQNEAQ (reference sequence). Germline trimming cut 8 bases from V and 0 bases from J; bases unmatched to any gene: 7. This CDR3 has 18 amino acids. The CDR3 nucleotides read TGTGCCAGCCCCCCGGGACTAGCGGGATTCTCTGGGGCCAACGTCCTGACTTTC. It codes for CASPPGLAGFSGANVLTF.

The rearrangement uses TRBV10-3 and TRBJ1-1; D might be TRBD1 (5 bases). The CDR3 has 15 amino acids. The germline V gene encodes CDR1 ENHRY and CDR2 SYGVKD. Between the trimmed V and J ends, which lost 2 bases and 3 bases, there was a span of 13 bases. The CDR3 protein is CAISEAGGRDTEAFF. In DNA, the CDR3 is TGTGCCATCAGTGAGGCCGGGGGGAGGGACACTGAAGCTTTCTTT.

V usage is TRBV27 and J usage is TRBJ2-7, with D possibly being TRBD1 (5 bases). Germline V gives CDR1 MNHEY, CDR2 SMNVEV (reference sequence). Trimming took off 6 bases at V and 3 bases at J, with 12 bases between the two ends. This CDR3 has 13 amino acids. The CDR3 DNA is TGTGCCAGCAGGACAAATCAGGGCTACGAGCAGTACTTC. Translation: CASRTNQGYEQYF.

The chain carries TRBV25-1 and TRBJ2-1; 8 nucleotides match TRBD1. The CDR3 runs 14 residues. The V segment lost 5 bases and the J segment 5 bases; nucleotides outside the gene matches: 5. CDR1 is MGHDK, CDR2 SYGVNS, per germline. CDR3 in amino acids: CASSSGTGNNEQFF. The CDR3 bases are TGTGCCAGCAGTTCCGGGACAGGTAACAATGAGCAGTTCTTC.

This chain links TRBV5-1 with TRBJ2-7, with a weak D call TRBD1 (5 bases). V shed 0 bases and J shed 1 base, with 8 bases lying between them. The CDR3 length is 14 residues. The germline V gene encodes CDR1 SGHRS and CDR2 YFSETQ. In DNA form, the CDR3 reads TGCGCCAGCAGCTTGGCGGCAGGGTCCTACGAGCAGTACTTC. Translating it yields CASSLAAGSYEQYF.

The genes are TRBV11-3 and TRBJ2-3; the match to TRBD2 covers 13 bases. J gave up 2 bases and V 5 bases, and 7 bases lay outside the gene matches. Germline V gene data show CDR1 as SGHNT and CDR2 as YENEEA. The CDR3 covers 17 residues. CDR3 region: CASSPRTSGSFTDTQYF. The CDR3 bases are TGTGCCAGCAGCCCTCGGACTAGCGGGAGTTTCACAGATACGCAGTATTTT.

The rearrangement links TRBV6-4 to TRBJ2-1, with 10 bases fitting TRBD2. This CDR3 region has 16 residues. Germline values: CDR1 MRHNA, CDR2 SNTAGT. V lost 1 base and J lost 6; bases outside the gene matches: 6. The CDR3, as DNA: TGTGCCAGCAGTGACTTGGGACTAGCGCGCCCCAATGAGCAGTTCTTC. The encoded protein is CASSDLGLARPNEQFF.

V is TRBV19 and J is TRBJ1-5; TRBD1 is a possible D gene (6 bases). The CDR3 sequence is 12 residues long. The germline V gene encodes CDR1 LNHDA and CDR2 SQIVND (reference sequence). The V end was cut by 1 base, the J end by 9 bases, with 7 bases between. CDR3 DNA: TGTGCCAGTAGTATAGGAGGGGGGCCCCAGCATTTT. Its protein product is CASSIGGGPQHF.

The chain employs TRBV5-4 and TRBJ1-3, with 9 bases that match TRBD1. The germline gives CDR1 SGHNT, CDR2 YYREEE (reference sequence). Unmatched junction bases numbered 1, after V lost 2 bases and J lost 4 bases. The CDR3 totals 14 residues. Here the CDR3 DNA reads TGTGCCAGCAGCTTCGGACAGGGGGGAAACACCATATATTTT. It specifies CASSFGQGGNTIYF.

The chain couples TRBV19 to TRBJ1-1, with 7 bases fitting TRBD1. This CDR3 is 16 amino acids long. Germline assignment: CDR1 LNHDA and CDR2 SQIVND (reference sequence). J gave up 4 bases and V 4 bases, and 12 bases lay outside the gene matches. The CDR3 bases are TGTGCCAGTAGTAGGGGAGGACAGGCCGGGGGCACTGAAGCTTTCTTT. This sequence encodes CASSRGGQAGGTEAFF.

V is TRBV19 and J is TRBJ2-7; TRBD1 might be the D (6 bases). The CDR3 totals 15 residues. Germline V gene lookup returns CDR1 LNHDA and CDR2 SQIVND (reference sequence). Deletions cut 2 bases from V and 3 bases from J, with 14 bases between. CDR3 sequence: CASSISLGRGYEQYF. The CDR3 DNA follows: TGTGCCAGTAGTATATCCCTCGGCAGGGGCTACGAGCAGTACTTC.

In the case of this clone: The junction shows a germline mismatch at one end, possibly a read error. J is TRBJ2-2 and V is TRBV7-6; 8 bases are shared with TRBD2. This CDR3 spans 16 amino acids. CDR1 SGHVS and CDR2 FNYEAQ come from the germline V gene. In DNA form, the CDR3 reads TGTGCCAGCAGCATAGCAGTAGCGGGATTACCCGGGGAGCTGTTTTTT. Translation gives CASSIAVAGLPGELFF.

The chain is built from TRBV25-1 and TRBJ1-3, with 10 nucleotides matching TRBD1. Unmatched junction bases numbered 6, after V lost 1 base and J lost 3 bases. The CDR3 runs 17 residues. Looked up from germline, CDR1 is MGHDK and CDR2 is SYGVNS. The CDR3 coding sequence is TGTGCCAGCAGTGAATCCCTGGGACAGGGGAATGGAAACACCATATATTTT. Its translation: CASSESLGQGNGNTIYF.

The rearrangement uses TRBV23-1 and TRBJ2-1; the D gene is possibly TRBD2 (5 bases). TRBV23-1 is an ORF, with its function uncertain. Trimming shortened V by 4 bases and J by 0 bases, and 16 bases separated the two germline ends. The CDR3 is 17 residues long. Written as DNA, the CDR3 is TGCGCCAGCAGTCCTCAATCCCACGGAGGCTCCTACAATGAGCAGTTCTTC. This encodes CASSPQSHGGSYNEQFF.